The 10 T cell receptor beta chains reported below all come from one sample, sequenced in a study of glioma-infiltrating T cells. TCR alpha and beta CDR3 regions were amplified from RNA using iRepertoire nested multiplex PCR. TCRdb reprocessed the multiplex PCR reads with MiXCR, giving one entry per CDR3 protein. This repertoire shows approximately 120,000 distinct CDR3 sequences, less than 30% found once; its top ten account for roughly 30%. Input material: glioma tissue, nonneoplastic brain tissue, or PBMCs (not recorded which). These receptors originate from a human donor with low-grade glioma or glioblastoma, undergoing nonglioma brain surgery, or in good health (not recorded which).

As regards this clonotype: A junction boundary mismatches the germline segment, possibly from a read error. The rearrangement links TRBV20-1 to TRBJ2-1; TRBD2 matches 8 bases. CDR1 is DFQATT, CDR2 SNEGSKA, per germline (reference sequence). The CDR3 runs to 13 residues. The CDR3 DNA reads TGCAGTGCTGATTCTGGCGGGAGGAATGGGCAGTTCTTC. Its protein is CSADSGGRNGQFF.

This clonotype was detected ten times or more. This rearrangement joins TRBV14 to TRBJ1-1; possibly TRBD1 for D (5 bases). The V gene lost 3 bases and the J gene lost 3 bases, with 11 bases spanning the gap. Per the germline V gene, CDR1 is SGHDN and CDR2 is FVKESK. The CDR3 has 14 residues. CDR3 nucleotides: TGTGCCAGCAGCCAGCAGGGAGCGTACACTGAAGCTTTCTTT. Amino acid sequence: CASSQQGAYTEAFF.

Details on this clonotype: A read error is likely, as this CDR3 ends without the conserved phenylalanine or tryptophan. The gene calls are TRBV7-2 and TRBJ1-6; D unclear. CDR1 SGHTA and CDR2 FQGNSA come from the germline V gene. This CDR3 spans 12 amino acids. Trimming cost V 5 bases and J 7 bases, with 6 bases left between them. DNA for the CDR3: TGTGCCAGCAGCCGCATAAATTCACCCCTCCACTAT. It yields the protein CASSRINSPLHY.

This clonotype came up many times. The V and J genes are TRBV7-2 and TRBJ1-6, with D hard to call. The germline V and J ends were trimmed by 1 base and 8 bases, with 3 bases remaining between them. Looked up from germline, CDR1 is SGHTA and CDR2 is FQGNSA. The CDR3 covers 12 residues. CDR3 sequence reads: CASSLDYSPLHF. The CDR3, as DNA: TGTGCCAGCAGCTTAGATTATTCACCCCTCCACTTT.

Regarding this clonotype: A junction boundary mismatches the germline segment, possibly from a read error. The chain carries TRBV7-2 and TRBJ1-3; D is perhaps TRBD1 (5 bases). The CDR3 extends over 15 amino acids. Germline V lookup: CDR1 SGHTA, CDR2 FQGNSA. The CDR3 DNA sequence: TGTGCCAGCACCAGGGACGCCGGCTCTGGAAACACCATGTATTTT. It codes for CASTRDAGSGNTMYF.

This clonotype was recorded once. The CDR3 here is CASSHIGRATDTQYF. CDR3 nucleotides: TGTGCCAGCAGTCACATCGGGAGGGCCACAGATACGCAGTATTTT. The V and J genes are TRBV6-5 and TRBJ2-3; 8 bases fit TRBD2. The CDR3 contains 15 residues. Germline V gene lookup returns CDR1 MNHEY and CDR2 SVGAGI. The junction had 6 bases not matched to a gene; V was cut back by 5 bases and J by 2 bases.

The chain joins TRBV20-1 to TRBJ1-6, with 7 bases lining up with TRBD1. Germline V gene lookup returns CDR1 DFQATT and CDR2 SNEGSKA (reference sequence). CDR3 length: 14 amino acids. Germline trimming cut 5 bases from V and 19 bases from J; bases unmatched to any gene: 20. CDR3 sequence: CSAQGTALHSHLHF. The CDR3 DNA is TGCAGTGCTCAAGGGACAGCGCTTCATTCACACCTTCACTTT.

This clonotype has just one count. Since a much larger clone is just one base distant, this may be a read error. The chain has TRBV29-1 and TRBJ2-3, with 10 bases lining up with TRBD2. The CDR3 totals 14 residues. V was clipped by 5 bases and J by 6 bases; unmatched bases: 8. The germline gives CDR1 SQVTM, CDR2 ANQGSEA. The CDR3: CSVRGGTSVDTQYF. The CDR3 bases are TGCAGCGTTAGAGGTGGGACTAGCGTCGATACGCAGTATTTT.

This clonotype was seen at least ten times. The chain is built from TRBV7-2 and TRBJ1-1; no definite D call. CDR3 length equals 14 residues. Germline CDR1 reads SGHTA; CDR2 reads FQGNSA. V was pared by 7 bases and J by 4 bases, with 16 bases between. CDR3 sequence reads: CASTSGRSSTEAFF. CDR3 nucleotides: TGTGCCAGCACCTCCGGGCGTTCATCCACTGAAGCTTTCTTT. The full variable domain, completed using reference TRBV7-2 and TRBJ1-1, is GAGVSQSPSNKVTEKGKDVELRCDPISGHTALYWYRQSLGQGLEFLIYFQGNSAPDKSGLPSDRFSAERTGGSVSTLTIQRTQQEDSAVYLCASTSGRSSTEAFFGQGTRLTVV.

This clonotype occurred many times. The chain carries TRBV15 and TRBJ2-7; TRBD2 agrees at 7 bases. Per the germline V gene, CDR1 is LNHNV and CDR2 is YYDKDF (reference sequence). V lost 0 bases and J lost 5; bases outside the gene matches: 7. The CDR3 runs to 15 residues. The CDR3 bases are TGTGCCACCAGCAGAGATTACGGCGGGAGTCACGAGCAGTACTTC. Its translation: CATSRDYGGSHEQYF.